This paragraph reports one T cell receptor (beta chain). This entry comes from a study of blood T cell repertoires in COVID-19. Study context: Researchers got acute and convalescent COVID-19 samples from the United States, Italy and Spain. The analysed material was cDNA or gDNA that came from T cells, B-cell-depleted T cells, or PBMCs.

The table came from immunoSEQ multiplex PCR; TCRdb's copy has only in-frame clones and leaves some out. The sample holds tens of thousands of clones; 91% are singletons and the top ten take 6% to 6.5%. The germline V gene encodes CDR1 MNHEY and CDR2 SVGAGI. With 6 bases removed from V and 7 bases from J, the gap between germline ends came to 10 bases. The CDR3 is 13 amino acids. Sequencing input: peripheral blood. The source is a man in his 70s with active COVID-19. The J gene is TRBJ1-6, the V gene TRBV6-5; possible D gene TRBD1, 6 bases. CDR3 residues: CASRGQGNSPLHF. As DNA, the CDR3 is TGTGCCAGCAGAGGGCAGGGGAATTCACCCCTCCACTTT.